This TCR beta chain was captured by sequencing in a study of control samples from healthy donors and cancer patients. With V trimmed by 3 bases and J by 1 base, 3 bases remained unmatched. Germline V gene sequence: CDR1 GTSNPN, CDR2 SVGIG (reference sequence). This CDR3 comprises 14 residues. Produced via immunoSEQ multiplex PCR; TCRdb's table is partial and in-frame only. Seen here are about 130,000 clones, approximately 92% observed once, and the top ten hold about 0.6%. This clonotype was sampled from a man aged 80 or over with head and neck cancer. The chain employs TRBV30 and TRBJ2-4, with 7 nucleotides matching TRBD1. Sequenced input: PBMCs. As DNA, the CDR3 is TGTGCCTGGAGGGAGACAGGGGCCAAAAACATTCAGTACTTC. Its protein is CAWRETGAKNIQYF.